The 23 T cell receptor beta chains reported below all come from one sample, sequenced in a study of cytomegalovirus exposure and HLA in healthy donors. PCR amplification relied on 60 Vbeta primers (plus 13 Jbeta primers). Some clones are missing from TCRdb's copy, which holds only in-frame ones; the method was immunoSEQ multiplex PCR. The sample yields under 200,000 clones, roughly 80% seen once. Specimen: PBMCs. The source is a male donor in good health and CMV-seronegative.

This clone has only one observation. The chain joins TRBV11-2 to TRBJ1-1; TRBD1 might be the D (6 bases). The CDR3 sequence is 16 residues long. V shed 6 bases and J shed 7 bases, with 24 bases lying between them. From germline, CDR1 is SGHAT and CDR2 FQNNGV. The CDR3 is CASRALAGQPGIEAFF. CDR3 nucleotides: TGTGCCAGCAGAGCGCTCGCCGGACAGCCTGGTATTGAAGCTTTCTTT. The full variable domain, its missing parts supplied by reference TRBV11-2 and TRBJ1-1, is EAGVAQSPRYKIIEKRQSVAFWCNPISGHATLYWYQQILGQGPKLLIQFQNNGVVDDSQLPKDRFSAERLKGVDSTLKIQPAKLEDSAVYLCASRALAGQPGIEAFFGQGTRLTVV.

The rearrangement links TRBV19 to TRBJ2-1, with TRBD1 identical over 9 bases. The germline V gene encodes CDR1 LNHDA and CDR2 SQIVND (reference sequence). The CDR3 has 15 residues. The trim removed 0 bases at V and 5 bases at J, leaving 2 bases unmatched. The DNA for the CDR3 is TGTGCCAGTAGTATAGATGGGACAGGGAACAATGAGCAGTTCTTC. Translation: CASSIDGTGNNEQFF.

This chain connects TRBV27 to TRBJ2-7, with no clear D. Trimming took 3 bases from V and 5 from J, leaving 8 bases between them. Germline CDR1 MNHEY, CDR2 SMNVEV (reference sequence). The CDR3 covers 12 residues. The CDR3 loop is CASSLGGDEQYF. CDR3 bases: TGTGCCAGCAGTTTGGGTGGAGACGAGCAGTACTTC.

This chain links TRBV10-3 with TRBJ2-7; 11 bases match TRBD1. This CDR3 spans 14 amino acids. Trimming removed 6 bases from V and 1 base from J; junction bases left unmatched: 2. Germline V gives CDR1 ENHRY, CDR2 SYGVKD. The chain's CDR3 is CAISRDRGSYEQYF. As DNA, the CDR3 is TGTGCCATCAGCCGGGACAGGGGGTCCTACGAGCAGTACTTC.

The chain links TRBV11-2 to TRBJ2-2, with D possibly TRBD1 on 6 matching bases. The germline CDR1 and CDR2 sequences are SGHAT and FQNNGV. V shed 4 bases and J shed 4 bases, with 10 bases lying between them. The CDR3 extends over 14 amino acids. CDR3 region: CASSWARGTGELFF. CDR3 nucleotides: TGTGCCAGCAGCTGGGCCAGGGGCACCGGGGAGCTGTTTTTT.

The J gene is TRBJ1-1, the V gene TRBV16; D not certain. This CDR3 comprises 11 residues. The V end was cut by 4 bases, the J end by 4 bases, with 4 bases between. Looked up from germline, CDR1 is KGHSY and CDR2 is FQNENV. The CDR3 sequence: CASSPVTEAFF. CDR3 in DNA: TGTGCCAGCAGCCCCGTCACTGAAGCTTTCTTT.

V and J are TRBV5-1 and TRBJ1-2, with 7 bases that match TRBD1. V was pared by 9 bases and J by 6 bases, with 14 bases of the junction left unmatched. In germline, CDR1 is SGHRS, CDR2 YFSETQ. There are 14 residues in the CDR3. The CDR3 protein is CATGIQTGTDGYTF. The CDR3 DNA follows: TGCGCCACCGGGATTCAAACCGGGACAGATGGCTACACCTTC. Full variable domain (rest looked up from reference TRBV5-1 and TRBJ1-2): KAGVTQTPRYLIKTRGQQVTLSCSPISGHRSVSWYQQTPGQGLQFLFEYFSETQRNKGNFPGRFSGRQFSNSRSEMNVSTLELGDSALYLCATGIQTGTDGYTFGSGTRLTVV.

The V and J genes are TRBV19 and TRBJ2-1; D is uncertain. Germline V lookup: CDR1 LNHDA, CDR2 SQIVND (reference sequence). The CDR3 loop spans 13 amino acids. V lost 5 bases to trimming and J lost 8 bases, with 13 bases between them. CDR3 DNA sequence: TGTGCCAGTAGTGGAGACCTGGAAGATGAGCAGTTCTTC. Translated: CASSGDLEDEQFF.

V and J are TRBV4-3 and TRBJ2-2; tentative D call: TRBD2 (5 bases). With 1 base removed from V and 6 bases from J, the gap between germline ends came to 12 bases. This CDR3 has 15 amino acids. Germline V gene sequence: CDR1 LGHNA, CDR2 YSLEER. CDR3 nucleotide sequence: TGCGCCAGCAGCCAAGGTAGCGTTGGCGCCGGGGAGCTGTTTTTT. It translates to CASSQGSVGAGELFF.

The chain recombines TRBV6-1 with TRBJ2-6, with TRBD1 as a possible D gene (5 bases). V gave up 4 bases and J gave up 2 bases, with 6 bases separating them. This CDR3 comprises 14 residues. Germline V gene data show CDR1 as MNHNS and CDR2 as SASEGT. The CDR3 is CASSAGTGANVLTF. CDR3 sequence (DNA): TGTGCCAGCAGTGCAGGGACTGGGGCCAACGTCCTGACTTTC.

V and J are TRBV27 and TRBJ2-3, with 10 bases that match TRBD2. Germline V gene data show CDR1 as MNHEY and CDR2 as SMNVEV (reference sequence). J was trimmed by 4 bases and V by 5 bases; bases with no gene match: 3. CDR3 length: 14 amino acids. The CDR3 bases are TGTGCCAGCAGTGTCACTAGCGGGGCAGATACGCAGTATTTT. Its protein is CASSVTSGADTQYF.

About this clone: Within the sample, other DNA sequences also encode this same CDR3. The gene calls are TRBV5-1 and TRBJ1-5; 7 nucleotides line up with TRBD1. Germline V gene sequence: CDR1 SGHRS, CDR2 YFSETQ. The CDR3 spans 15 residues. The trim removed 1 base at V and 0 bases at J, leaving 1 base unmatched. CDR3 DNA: TGCGCCAGCAGCTTGCAGGGGGGTAGCAATCAGCCCCAGCATTTT. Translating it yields CASSLQGGSNQPQHF.

The CDR3 nucleotides read TGTGCCTGGAGTGTGGGGGTCGGAGGGCAGTACTTC. It encodes CAWSVGVGGQYF. The V call is TRBV30, the J call TRBJ2-5; D perhaps matches TRBD2 (6 bases). This CDR3 region has 12 residues. Germline-derived CDR1 and CDR2 are GTSNPN and SVGIG (reference sequence). V was shortened by 0 bases and J by 11 bases, with 13 bases between the two germline ends.

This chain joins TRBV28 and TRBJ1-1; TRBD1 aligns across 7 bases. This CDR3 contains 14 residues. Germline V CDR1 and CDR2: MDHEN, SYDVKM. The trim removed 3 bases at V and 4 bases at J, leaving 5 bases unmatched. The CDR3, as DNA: TGTGCCAGCAGTTTGAGGGGGCGAGGCACTGAAGCTTTCTTT. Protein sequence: CASSLRGRGTEAFF.

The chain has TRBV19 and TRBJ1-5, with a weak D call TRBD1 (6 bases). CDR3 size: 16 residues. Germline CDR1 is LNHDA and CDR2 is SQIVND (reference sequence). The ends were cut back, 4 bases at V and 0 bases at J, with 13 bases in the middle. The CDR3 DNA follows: TGTGCCAGTAGTACTCCCCGGGACAATAGCAATCAGCCCCAGCATTTT. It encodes CASSTPRDNSNQPQHF.

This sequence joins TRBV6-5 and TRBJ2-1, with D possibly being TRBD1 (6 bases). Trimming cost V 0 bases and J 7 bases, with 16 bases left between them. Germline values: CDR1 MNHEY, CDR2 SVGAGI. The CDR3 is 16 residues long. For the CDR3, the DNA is TGTGCCAGCAGTTACTCGAAAGGGCTAGGGGGAAATGAGCAGTTCTTC. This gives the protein CASSYSKGLGGNEQFF.

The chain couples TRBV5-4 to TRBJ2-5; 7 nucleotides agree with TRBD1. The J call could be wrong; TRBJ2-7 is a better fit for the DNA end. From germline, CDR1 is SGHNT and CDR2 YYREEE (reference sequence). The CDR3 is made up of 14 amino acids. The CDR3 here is CASSTGEASYEQYF. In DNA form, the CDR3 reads TGTGCCAGCAGTACAGGGGAAGCTTCCTACGAGCAGTACTTC.

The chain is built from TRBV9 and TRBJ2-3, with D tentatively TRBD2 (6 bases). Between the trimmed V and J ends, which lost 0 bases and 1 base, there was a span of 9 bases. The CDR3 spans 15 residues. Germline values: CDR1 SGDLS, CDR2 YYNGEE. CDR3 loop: CASSVDWGGTDTQYF. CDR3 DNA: TGTGCCAGCAGCGTAGACTGGGGGGGCACAGATACGCAGTATTTT. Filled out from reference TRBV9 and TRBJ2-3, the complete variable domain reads DSGVTQTPKHLITATGQRVTLRCSPRSGDLSVYWYQQSLDQGLQFLIQYYNGEERAKGNILERFSAQQFPDLHSELNLSSLELGDSALYFCASSVDWGGTDTQYFGPGTRLTVL.

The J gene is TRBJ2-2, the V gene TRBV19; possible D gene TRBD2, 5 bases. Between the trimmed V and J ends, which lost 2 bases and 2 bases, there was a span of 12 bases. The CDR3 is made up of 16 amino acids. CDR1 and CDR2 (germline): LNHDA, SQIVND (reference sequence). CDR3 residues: CASSIPLRANTGELFF. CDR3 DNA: TGTGCCAGTAGTATACCTTTGCGGGCCAACACCGGGGAGCTGTTTTTT.

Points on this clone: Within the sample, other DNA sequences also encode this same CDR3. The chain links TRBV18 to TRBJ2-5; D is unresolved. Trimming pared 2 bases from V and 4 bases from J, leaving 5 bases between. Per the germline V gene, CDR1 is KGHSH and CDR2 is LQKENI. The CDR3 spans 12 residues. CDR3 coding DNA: TGTGCCAGCTCACCAGGCGGAGAGACCCAGTACTTC. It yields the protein CASSPGGETQYF.

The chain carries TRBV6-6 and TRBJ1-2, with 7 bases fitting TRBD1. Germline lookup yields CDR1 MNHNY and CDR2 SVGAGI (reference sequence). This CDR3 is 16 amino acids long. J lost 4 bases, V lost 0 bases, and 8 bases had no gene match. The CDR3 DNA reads TGTGCCAGCAGTTACTCGGGGGGACAGAAATCCTATGGCTACACCTTC. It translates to CASSYSGGQKSYGYTF.

CDR3 amino acids: CASSPGPARGNTEAFF. CDR3 nucleotides: TGTGCCAGCAGCCCGGGCCCAGCAAGGGGGAACACTGAAGCTTTCTTT. The genes are TRBV7-2 and TRBJ1-1, with D possibly matching TRBD1 (5 bases). The CDR3 consists of 16 residues. The V end lost 5 bases, the J end lost 1 base, and 17 bases lay between the germline ends. Germline V CDR1 and CDR2: SGHTA, FQGNSA.

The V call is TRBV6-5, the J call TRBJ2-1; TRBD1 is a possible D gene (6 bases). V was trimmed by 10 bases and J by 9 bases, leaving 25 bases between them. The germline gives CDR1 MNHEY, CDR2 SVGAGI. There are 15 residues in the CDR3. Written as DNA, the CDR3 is TGTGCCAACTTCAAACCGGGACAAGATTTCTCTGAGCAGTTCTTC. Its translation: CANFKPGQDFSEQFF.